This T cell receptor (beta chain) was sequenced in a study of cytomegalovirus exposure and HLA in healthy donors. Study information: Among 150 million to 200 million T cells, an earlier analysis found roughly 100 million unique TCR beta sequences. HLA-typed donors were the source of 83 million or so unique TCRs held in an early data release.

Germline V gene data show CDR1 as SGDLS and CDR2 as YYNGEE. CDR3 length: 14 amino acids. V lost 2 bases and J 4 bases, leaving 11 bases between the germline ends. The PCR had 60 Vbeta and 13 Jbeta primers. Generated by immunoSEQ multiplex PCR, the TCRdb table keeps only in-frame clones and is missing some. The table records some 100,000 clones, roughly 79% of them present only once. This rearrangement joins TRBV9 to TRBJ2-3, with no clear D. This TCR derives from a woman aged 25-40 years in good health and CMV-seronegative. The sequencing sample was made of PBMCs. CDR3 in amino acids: CASSVERLADTQYF. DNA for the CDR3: TGTGCCAGCAGCGTGGAGAGATTGGCAGATACGCAGTATTTT.